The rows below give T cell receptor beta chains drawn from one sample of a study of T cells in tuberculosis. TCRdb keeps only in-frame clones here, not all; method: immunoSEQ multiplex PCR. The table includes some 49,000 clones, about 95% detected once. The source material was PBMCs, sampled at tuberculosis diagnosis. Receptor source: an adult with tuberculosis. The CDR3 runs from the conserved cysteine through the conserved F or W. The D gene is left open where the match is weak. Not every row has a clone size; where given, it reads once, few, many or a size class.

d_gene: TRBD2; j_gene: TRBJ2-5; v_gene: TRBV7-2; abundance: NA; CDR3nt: TGTGCCAGCAGCTGGACTAGCGGAGACCAAGAGACCCAGTACTTC; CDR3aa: CASSWTSGDQETQYF
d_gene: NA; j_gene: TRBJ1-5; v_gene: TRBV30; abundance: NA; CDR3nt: TGTGCCTGGAGTTCGACGACCTGGCGGCATCAGCCCCAGCATTTT; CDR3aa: CAWSSTTWRHQPQHF
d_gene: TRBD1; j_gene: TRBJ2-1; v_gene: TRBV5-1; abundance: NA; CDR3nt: TGCGCCAGTTCTAGACAGGGGACCTACAATGAGCAGTTCTTC; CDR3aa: CASSRQGTYNEQFF
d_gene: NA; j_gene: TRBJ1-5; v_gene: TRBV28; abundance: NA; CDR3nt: TGTGCCAGCAGCCCTGCGGGCTGGGCCTCAAATCAGCCCCAGCATTTT; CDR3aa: CASSPAGWASNQPQHF
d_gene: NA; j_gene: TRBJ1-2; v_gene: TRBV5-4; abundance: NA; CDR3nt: TGTGCCAGCAGCTTGGGGGTAGGGGCCTATGGCTACACCTTC; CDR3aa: CASSLGVGAYGYTF
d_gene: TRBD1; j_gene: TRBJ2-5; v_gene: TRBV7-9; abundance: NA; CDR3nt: TGTGCCAGCAGCCCAGGACAGGGTCAAGAGACCCAGTACTTC; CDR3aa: CASSPGQGQETQYF
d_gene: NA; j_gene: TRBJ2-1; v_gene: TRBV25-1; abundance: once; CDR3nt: TGTGCCAGCAGTAAGCCGGGAATAGACAATGGTGAGCAGTTCTTC; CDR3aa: CASSKPGIDNGEQFF
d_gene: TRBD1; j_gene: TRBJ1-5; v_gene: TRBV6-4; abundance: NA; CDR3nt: TGTGCCAGCAGTGAAGGGACAGGGGGCCCCCAGCATTTT; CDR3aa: CASSEGTGGPQHF
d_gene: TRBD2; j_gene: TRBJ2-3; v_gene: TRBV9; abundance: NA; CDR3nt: TGTGCCAGCAGCAGATCCCGACTAGCGGGAGGGACAGATACGCAGTATTTT; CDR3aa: CASSRSRLAGGTDTQYF
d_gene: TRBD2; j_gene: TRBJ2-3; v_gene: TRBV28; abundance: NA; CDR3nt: TGTGCCAGTTCTAGCGGGAGTAAGGCTACGCAGTATTTT; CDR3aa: CASSSGSKATQYF
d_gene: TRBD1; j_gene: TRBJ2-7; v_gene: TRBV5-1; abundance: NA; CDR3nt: TGCGCCAGCAGCCGGAATTCGGCCGGGACAGGTAACGAGCAGTACTTC; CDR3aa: CASSRNSAGTGNEQYF
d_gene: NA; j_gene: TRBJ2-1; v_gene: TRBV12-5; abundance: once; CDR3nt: TGTGCTAGTGGTTTGGTCCGGGAAGGCAATGAGCAGTTCTTC; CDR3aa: CASGLVREGNEQFF
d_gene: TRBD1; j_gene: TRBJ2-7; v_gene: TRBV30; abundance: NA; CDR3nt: TGTGCCTGGAGTGGGGACAGGGACCACGAGCAGTACTTC; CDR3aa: CAWSGDRDHEQYF
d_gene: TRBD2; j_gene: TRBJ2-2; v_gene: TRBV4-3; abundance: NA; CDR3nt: TGCGCCAGCAGCCCCTCGGCAATAGCGGGATCCGGGGAGCTGTTTTTT; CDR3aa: CASSPSAIAGSGELFF
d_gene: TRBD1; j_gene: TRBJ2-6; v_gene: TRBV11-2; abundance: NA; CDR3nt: TGTGCCAGCAGCAACCTATACAGGGGAAAAAACTCTGGGGCCAACGTCCTGACTTTC; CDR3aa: CASSNLYRGKNSGANVLTF
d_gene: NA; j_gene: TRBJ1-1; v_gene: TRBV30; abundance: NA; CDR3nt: TGTGCCTGGGGAAGGACAGAACTGAGTGGGGTGTATTGGAACACTGAAGCTTTCTTT; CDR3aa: CAWGRTELSGVYWNTEAFF
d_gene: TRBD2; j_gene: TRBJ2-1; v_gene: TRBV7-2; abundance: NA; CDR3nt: TGTGCCAGCAGCTTGCCCTCACCGACTAGCGGGGGGTACAGGGAGCAGTTCTTC; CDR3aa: CASSLPSPTSGGYREQFF
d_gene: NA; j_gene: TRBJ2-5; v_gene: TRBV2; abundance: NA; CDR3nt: TGTGCCAGCAGTGGTTTCCGACAGTACCAAGAGACCCAGTACTTC; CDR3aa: CASSGFRQYQETQYF
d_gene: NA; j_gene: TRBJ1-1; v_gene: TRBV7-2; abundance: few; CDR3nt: TGTGCCAGCAGCTTTAACTTCGCTGAAGCTTTCTTT; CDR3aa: CASSFNFAEAFF
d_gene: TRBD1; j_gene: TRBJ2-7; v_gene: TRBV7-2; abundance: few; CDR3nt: TGTGCCAGCAGAGGCGGGACAGGTCCTACCTACGAGCAGTACTTC; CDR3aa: CASRGGTGPTYEQYF
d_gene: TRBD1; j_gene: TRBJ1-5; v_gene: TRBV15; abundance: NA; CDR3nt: TGTGCCACCAGCAGAGATCAGGGGGCGCGTGGTCAGCCCCAGCATTTT; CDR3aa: CATSRDQGARGQPQHF
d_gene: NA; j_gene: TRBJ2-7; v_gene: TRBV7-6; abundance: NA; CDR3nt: TGTGCCAGCAGCTTATCAGGGATTCTCTCCTACGAGCAGTACTTC; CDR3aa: CASSLSGILSYEQYF
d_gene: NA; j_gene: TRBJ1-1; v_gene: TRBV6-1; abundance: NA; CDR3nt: TGTGCCAGCAGTGATCCTGTTACTGAAGCTTTCTTT; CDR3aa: CASSDPVTEAFF
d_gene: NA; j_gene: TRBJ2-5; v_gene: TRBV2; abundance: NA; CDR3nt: TGTGCCAGCAGTTTAACAGGGAAGGGGGAGACCCAGTACTTC; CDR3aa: CASSLTGKGETQYF
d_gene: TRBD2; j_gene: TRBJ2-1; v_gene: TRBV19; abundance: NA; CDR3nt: TGTGCCAGTAGTTCTTGGGGACTAGCGCTATTCAATGAGCAGTTCTTC; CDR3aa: CASSSWGLALFNEQFF
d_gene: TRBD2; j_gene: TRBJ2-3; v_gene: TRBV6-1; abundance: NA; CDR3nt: TGTGCCAGCAGGGATAGCGGGAGCGCAGATACGCAGTATTTT; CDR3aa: CASRDSGSADTQYF
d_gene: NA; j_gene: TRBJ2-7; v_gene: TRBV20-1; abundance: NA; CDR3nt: TGCAGTGCTAGAGCCGAGTACGAGCAGTACTTC; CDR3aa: CSARAEYEQYF
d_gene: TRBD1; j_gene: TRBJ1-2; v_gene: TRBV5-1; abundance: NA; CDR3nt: TGCGCCAGCGAGGGACAGGGAGGAGGCTACACCTTC; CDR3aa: CASEGQGGGYTF
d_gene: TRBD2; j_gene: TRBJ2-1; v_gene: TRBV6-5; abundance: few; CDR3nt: TGTGCCAGCAGTTCGACTAGCAGAACAACCTACAATGAGCAGTTCTTC; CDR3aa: CASSSTSRTTYNEQFF
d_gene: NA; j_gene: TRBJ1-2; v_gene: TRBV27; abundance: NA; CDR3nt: TGTGCCAGCAGTCCGCCCGGGTCGGCTATTCGGGGCTACACCTTC; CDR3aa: CASSPPGSAIRGYTF
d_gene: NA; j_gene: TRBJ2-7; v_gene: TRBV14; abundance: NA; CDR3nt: TGTGCCAGCAGCCAAGTGGGGCACTACGAGCAGTACTTC; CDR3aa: CASSQVGHYEQYF
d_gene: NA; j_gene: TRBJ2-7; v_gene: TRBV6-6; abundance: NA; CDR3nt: TGTGCCAGCAGCCCCACGGGCAGGGCCCACGAGCAGTACTTC; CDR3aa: CASSPTGRAHEQYF
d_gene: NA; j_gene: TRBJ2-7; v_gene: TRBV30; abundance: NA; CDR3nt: TGTGCCTGGAGTAAACAGGGCTACGAGCAGTACTTC; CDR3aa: CAWSKQGYEQYF
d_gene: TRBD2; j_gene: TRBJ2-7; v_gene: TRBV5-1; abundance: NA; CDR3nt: TGCGCCAGCGCCCGGGACTATAGCTCCTACGAGCAGTACTTC; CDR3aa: CASARDYSSYEQYF
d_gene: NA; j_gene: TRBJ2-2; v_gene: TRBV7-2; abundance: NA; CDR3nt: TGTGCCAGCAGCTCCACGAACACCGGGGAGCTGTTTTTT; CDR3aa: CASSSTNTGELFF
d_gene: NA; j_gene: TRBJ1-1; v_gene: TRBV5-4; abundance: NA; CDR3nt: TGTGCCAGCGGCCAGGGGATATGGGGCACTGAAGCTTTCTTT; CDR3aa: CASGQGIWGTEAFF
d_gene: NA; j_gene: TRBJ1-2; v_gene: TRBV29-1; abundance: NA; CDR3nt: TGCAGCGTTGAAGTGCCGGGGGGCAGGGGCTACACCTTC; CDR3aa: CSVEVPGGRGYTF
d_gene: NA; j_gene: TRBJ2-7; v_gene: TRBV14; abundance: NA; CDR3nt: TGTGCCAGCAGCCACCGAATGGCCGAGCAGTACTTC; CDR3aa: CASSHRMAEQYF
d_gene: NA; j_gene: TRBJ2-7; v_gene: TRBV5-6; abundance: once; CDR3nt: TGTGCCAGCAGCTCCTACACGGGAGAGCAGTACTTC; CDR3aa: CASSSYTGEQYF
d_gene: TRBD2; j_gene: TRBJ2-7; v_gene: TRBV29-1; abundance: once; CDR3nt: TGCAGCGCCGCGCGCTCTAGCGGGAGAAAATTGGGCGAGCAGTACTTC; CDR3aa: CSAARSSGRKLGEQYF